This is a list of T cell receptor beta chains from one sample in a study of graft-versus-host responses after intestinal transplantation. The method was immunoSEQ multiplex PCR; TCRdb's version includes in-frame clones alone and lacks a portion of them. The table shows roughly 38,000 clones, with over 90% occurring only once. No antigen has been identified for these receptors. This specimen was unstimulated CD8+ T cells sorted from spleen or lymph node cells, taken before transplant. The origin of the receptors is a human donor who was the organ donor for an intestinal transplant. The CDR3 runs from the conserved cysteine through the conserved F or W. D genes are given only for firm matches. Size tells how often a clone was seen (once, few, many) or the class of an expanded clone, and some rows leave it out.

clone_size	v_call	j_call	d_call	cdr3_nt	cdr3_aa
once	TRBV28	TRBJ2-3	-	TGTGCCAGCAGTCGCAGGGGTTTTAGCACAGATACGCAGTATTTT	CASSRRGFSTDTQYF
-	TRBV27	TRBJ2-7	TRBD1	TGTGCCAGCAGTTTATATGTGGACAGGTCCACCTACGAGCAGTACTTC	CASSLYVDRSTYEQYF
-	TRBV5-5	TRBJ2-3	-	TGTGCCAGCAGCTTCATGCACCGGTTCACAGATACGCAGTATTTT	CASSFMHRFTDTQYF
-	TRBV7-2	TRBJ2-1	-	TGTGCCAGCAGTGACCGGGCTAATGAGCAGTTCTTC	CASSDRANEQFF
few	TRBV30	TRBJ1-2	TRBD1	TGTGCCTGGCTCCGGGACAGCCCACCTAACTATGGCTACACCTTC	CAWLRDSPPNYGYTF
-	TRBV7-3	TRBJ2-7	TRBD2	TGTGCCAGCAGCTTAATCCCGCGGGAGTTGAACTACGAGCAGTACTTC	CASSLIPRELNYEQYF
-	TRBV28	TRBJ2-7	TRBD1	TGTGCCAGCAGTTCCCCGGGACAGGGGTACGAGCAGTACTTC	CASSSPGQGYEQYF
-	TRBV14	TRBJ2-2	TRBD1	TGTGCCAGCAGCCAAGACAGGGGGACCGGGGAGCTGTTTTTT	CASSQDRGTGELFF
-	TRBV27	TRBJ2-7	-	TGTGCCAGCAGTTTATCCTCTCATTACGAGCAGTACTTC	CASSLSSHYEQYF
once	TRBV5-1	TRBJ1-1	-	TGCGCCAGCAGCTTGTACAGTGCGAACACTGAAGCTTTCTTT	CASSLYSANTEAFF
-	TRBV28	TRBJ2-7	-	TGTGCCAGCAGTTTTCTGAGCAACGAGCAGTACTTC	CASSFLSNEQYF
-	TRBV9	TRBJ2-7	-	TGTGCCAGCAGCGCCGATTACGAGCAGTACTTC	CASSADYEQYF
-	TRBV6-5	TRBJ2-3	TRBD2	TGTGCCAGCAGTTACTCACTAGCGGGAGGAGATACGCAGTATTTT	CASSYSLAGGDTQYF
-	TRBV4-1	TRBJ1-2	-	TGCGCCAGCAGCCAAGTAGGGGACTATGGCTACACCTTC	CASSQVGDYGYTF
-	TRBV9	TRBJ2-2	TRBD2	TGTGCCAGCAGTCCAATAGCGGGAGGTCGGAACACCGGGGAGCTGTTTTTT	CASSPIAGGRNTGELFF
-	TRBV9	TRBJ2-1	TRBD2	TGTGCCAGCAGCCCTCACCTAGCGGGTCACTACAATGAGCAGTTCTTC	CASSPHLAGHYNEQFF
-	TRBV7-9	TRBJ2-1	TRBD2	TGTGCCAGCAGCTTAGTCGGGTCTAGCGGGAGGTCCTACAATGAGCAGTTCTTC	CASSLVGSSGRSYNEQFF
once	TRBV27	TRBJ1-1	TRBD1	TGTGCCAGCAGTTATAGGGGGCTAGTCACTGAAGCTTTCTTT	CASSYRGLVTEAFF
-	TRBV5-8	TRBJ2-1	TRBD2	TGTGCCAGGGGGGAGGGCCTGTACAATGAGCAGTTCTTC	CARGEGLYNEQFF
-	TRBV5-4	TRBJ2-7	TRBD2	TGTGCCAGCAGCTTGGGGCTAGCGGGAGTTGTCGAGCAGTACTTC	CASSLGLAGVVEQYF
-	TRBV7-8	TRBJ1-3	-	TGTGCCAGCAGAGCATTTCTGGGAAACACCATATATTTT	CASRAFLGNTIYF
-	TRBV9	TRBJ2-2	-	TGTGCCAGCAGCGTAGTGTGGGGCGAGCTGTTTTTT	CASSVVWGELFF
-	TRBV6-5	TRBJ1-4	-	TGTGCCAGCAGTTACGTGGCAGGGAATGAAAAACTGTTTTTT	CASSYVAGNEKLFF
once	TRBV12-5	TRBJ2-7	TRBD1	TGTGCTACTCCTCCGGGACAGCCATACGAGCAGTACTTC	CATPPGQPYEQYF
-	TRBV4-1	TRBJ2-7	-	TGCGCCAGCAGCCAGGGACCATGGGACGCCCCCTACGAGCAGTACTTC	CASSQGPWDAPYEQYF
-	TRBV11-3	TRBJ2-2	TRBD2	TGTGCCAGCAGCTTAACTGGACTGGCGGGAGAGGACACCGGGGAGCTGTTTTTT	CASSLTGLAGEDTGELFF
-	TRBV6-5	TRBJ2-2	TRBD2	TGTGCCAGCAGTTACTATACCGGGACTACCGGCGGGGAGCTGTTTTTT	CASSYYTGTTGGELFF
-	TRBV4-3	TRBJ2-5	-	TGCGCCAGCAGCCAAGTGGAGGGAGCCCAAGAGACCCAGTACTTC	CASSQVEGAQETQYF
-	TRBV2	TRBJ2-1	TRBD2	TGTGCCAGCAGTGAAGAAGGGGCGAGCGGGAGAAGCAATGAGCAGTTCTTC	CASSEEGASGRSNEQFF
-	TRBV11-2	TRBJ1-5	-	TGTGCCAGCAGCTTCAGGACCGGGCAGCCCCAGCATTTT	CASSFRTGQPQHF